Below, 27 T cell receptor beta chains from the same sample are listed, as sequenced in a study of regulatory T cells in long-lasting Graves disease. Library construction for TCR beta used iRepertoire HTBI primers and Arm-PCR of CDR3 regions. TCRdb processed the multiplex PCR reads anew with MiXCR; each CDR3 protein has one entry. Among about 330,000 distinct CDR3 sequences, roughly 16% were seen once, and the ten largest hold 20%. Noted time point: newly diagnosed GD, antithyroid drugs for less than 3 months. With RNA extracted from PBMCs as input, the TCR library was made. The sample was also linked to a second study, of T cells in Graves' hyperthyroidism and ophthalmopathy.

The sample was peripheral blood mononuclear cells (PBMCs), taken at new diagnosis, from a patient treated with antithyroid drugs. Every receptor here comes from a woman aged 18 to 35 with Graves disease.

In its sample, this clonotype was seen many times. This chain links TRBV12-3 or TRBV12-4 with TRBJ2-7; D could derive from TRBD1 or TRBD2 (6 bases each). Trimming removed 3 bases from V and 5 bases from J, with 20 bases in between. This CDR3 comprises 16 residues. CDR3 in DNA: TGTGCCAGCAGTTTTTGGGGGGCGGGAATCGGTAACGAGCAGTACTTC. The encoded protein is CASSFWGAGIGNEQYF.

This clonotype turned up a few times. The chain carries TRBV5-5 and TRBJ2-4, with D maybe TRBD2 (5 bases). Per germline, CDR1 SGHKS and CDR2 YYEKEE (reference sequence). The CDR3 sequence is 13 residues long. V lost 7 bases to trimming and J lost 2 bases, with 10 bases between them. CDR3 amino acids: CASFGEPKNIQYF. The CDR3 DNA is TGTGCCAGCTTTGGGGAGCCCAAAAACATTCAGTACTTC. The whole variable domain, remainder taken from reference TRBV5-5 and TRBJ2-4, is DAGVTQSPTHLIKTRGQQVTLRCSPISGHKSVSWYQQVLGQGPQFIFQYYEKEERGRGNFPDRFSARQFPNYSSELNVNALLLGDSALYLCASFGEPKNIQYFGAGTRLSVL.

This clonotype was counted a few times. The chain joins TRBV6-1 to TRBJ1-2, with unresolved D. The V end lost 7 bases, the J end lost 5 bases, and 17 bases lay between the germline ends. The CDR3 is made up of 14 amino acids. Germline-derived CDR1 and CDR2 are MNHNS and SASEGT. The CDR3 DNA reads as TGTGCCAGCACCCCTACCAAGGAAGCATATGGCTACACCTTC. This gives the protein CASTPTKEAYGYTF.

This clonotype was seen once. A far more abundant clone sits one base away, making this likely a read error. This CDR3 reads CASRYGTGGADTQYF. In nucleotides, the CDR3 is TGTGCCAGCAGATACGGGACAGGGGGCGCAGATACGCAGTATTTT. The gene calls are TRBV28 and TRBJ2-3; the match to TRBD1 covers 12 bases. The CDR3 has 15 residues. Germline values: CDR1 MDHEN, CDR2 SYDVKM. The V gene end was trimmed by 6 bases and the J gene end by 4 bases; junction bases not matched to a gene: 5.

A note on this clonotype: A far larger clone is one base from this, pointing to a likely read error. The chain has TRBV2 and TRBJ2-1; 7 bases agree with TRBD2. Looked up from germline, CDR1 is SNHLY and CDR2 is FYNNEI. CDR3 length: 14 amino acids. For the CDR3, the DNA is TGTGCCAGCATCCTATCTAGCGGTTACAGTGAGCAGTTCTTC. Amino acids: CASILSSGYSEQFF. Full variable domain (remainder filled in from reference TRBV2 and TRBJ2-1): EPEVTQTPSHQVTQMGQEVILRCVPISNHLYFYWYRQILGQKVEFLVSFYNNEISEKSEIFDDQFSVERPDGSNFTLKIRSTKLEDSAMYFCASILSSGYSEQFFGPGTRLTVL.

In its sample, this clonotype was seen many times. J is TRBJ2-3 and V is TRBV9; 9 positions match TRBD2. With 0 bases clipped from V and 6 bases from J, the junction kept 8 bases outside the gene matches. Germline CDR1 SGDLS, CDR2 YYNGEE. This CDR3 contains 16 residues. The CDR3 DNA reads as TGTGCCAGCAGCGTAGACGATAGCGGGAGACTGGATACGCAGTATTTT. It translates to CASSVDDSGRLDTQYF.

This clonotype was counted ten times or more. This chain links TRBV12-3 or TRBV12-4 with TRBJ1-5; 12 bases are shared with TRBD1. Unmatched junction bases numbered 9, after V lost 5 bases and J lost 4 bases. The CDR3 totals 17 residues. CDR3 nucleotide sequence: TGTGCCAGCAGTCAACCGGGACAGGGGGCACGGAATCAGCCCCAGCATTTT. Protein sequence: CASSQPGQGARNQPQHF.

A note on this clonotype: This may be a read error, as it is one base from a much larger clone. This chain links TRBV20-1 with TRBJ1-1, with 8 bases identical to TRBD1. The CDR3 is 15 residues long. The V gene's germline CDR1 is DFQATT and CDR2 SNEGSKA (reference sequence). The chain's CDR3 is CGARDTGTGNTEAFF. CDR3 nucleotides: TGCGGTGCTAGAGATACCGGGACAGGGAACACTGAAGCTTTCTTT.

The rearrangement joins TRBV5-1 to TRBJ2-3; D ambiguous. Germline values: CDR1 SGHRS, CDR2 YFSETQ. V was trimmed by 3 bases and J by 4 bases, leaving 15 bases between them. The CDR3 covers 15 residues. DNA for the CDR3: TGCGCCAGCAGCTCGTTTATGATTTCCCCAGATACGCAGTATTTT. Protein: CASSSFMISPDTQYF.

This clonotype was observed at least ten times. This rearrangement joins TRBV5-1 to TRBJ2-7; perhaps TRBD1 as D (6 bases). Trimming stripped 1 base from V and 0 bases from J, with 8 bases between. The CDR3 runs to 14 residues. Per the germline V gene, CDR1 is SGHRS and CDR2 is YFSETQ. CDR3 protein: CASSLRQDSYEQYF. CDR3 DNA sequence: TGCGCCAGCAGCTTGAGACAGGACTCCTACGAGCAGTACTTC.

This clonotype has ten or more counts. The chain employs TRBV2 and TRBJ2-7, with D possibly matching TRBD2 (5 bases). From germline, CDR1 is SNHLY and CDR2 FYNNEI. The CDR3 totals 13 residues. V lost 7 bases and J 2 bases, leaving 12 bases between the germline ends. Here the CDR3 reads CASTWTGTYEQYF. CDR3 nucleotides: TGTGCCAGCACTTGGACTGGAACCTACGAGCAGTACTTC.

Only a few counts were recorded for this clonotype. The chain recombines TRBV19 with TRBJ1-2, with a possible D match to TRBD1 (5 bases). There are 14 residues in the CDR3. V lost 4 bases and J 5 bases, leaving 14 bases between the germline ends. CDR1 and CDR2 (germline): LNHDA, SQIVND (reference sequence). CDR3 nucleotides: TGTGCCAGTAGTAATCGGGGGTTCACTTATGGCTACACCTTC. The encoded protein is CASSNRGFTYGYTF.

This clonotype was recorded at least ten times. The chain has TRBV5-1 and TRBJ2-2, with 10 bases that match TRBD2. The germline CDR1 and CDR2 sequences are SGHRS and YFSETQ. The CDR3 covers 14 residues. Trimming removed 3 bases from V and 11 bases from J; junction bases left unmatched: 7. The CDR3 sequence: CASSSSSGGLELFF. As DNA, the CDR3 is TGCGCCAGCAGCTCGTCTAGCGGGGGCCTCGAGCTGTTTTTT.

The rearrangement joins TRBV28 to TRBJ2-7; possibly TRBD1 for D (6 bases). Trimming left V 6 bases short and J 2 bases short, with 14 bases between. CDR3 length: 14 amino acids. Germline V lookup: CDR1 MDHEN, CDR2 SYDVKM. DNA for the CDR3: TGTGCCAGCAGATCCACAGGGTTCACCTACGAGCAGTACTTC. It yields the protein CASRSTGFTYEQYF.

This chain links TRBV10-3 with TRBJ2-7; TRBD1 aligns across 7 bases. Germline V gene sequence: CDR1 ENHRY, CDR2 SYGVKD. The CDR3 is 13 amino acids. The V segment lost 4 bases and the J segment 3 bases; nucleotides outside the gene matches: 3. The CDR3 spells CAISAGTDYEQYF. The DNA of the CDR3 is TGTGCCATCAGTGCCGGGACAGACTACGAGCAGTACTTC.

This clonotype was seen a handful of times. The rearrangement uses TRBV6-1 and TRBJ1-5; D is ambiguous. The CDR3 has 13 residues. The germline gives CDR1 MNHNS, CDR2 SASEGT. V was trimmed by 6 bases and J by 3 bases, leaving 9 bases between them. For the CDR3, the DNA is TGTGCCAGCAGGCTACCCCCCAATCAGCCCCAGCATTTT. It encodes CASRLPPNQPQHF.

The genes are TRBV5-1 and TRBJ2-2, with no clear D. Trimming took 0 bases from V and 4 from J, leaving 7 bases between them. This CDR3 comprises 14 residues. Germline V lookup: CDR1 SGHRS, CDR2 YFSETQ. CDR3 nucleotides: TGCGCCAGCAGCTTGGAAGATTTCACCGGGGAGCTGTTTTTT. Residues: CASSLEDFTGELFF.

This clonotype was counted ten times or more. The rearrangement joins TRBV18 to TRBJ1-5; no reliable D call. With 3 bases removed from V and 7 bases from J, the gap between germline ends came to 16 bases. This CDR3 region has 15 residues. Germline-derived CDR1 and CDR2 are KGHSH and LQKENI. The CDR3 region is CASSPPGRGRQPQHF. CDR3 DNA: TGTGCCAGCTCACCCCCGGGCCGCGGGAGACAGCCCCAGCATTTT. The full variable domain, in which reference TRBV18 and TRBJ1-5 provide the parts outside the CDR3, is NAGVMQNPRHLVRRRGQEARLRCSPMKGHSHVYWYRQLPEEGLKFMVYLQKENIIDESGMPKERFSAEFPKEGPSILRIQQVVRGDSAAYFCASSPPGRGRQPQHFGDGTRLSIL.

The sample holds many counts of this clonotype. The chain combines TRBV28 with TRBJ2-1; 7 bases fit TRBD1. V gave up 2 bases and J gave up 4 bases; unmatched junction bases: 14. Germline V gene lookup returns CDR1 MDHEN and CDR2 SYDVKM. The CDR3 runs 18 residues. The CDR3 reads CASSLGIRGTTIYNEQFF. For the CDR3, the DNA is TGTGCCAGCAGTTTAGGTATCAGGGGGACAACTATTTACAATGAGCAGTTCTTC.

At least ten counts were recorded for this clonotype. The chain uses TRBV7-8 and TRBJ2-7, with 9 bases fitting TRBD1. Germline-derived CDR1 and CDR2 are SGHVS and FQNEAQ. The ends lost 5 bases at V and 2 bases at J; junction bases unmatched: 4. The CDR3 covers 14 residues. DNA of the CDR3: TGTGCCAGCAGCCCTAACAGGGGGCCCTACGAGCAGTACTTC. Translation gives CASSPNRGPYEQYF.

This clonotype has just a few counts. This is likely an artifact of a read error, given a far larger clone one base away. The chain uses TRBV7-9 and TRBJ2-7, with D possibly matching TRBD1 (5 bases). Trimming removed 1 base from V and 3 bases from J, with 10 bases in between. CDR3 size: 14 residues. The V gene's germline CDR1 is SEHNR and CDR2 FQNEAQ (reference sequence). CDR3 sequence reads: CASSLEEGHYEQYF. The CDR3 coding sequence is TGTGCCAGCAGCTTAGAGGAAGGACACTACGAGCAGTACTTC.

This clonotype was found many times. DNA for the CDR3: TGTGCCAGCAACCTTAGCGGGGGGGCGCGGGGTGAGCAGTTCTTC. This sequence encodes CASNLSGGARGEQFF. J is TRBJ2-1 and V is TRBV12-3 or TRBV12-4, with TRBD2 matching 11 bases. V lost 7 bases, J lost 9 bases, and 11 bases stayed unmatched. The CDR3 loop spans 15 amino acids.

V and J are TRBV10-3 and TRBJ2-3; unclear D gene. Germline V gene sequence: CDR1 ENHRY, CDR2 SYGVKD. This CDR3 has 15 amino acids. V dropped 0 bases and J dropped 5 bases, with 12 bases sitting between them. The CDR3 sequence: CAISESKGQRDTQYF. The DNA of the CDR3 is TGTGCCATCAGTGAGTCGAAAGGGCAAAGAGATACGCAGTATTTT.

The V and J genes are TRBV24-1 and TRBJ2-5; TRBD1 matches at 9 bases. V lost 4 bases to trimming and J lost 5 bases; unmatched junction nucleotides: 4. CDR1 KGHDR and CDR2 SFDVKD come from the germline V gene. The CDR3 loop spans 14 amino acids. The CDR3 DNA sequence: TGTGCCACCAGTGACGGACAGGGGACGGAGACCCAGTACTTC. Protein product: CATSDGQGTETQYF.

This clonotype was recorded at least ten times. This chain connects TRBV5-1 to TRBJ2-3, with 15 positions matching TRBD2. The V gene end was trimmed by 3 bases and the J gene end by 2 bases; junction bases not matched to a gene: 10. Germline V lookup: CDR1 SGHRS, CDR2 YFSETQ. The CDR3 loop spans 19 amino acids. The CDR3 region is CASSSGLAGGGPNTDTQYF. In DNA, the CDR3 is TGCGCCAGCAGCTCCGGACTAGCGGGAGGGGGGCCTAACACAGATACGCAGTATTTT.

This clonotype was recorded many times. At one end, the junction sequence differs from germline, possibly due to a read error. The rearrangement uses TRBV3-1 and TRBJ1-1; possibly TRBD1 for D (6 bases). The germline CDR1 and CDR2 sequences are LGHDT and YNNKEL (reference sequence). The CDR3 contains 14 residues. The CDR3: CASSQRGGNAEAFF. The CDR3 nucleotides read TGTGCCAGCAGCCAAAGGGGGGGGAACGCTGAAGCTTTCTTT.

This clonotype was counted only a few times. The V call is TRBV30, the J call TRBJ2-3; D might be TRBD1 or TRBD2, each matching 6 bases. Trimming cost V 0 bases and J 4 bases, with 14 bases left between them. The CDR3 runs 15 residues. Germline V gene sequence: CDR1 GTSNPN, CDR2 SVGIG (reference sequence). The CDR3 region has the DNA TGTGCCTGGAGTGTTGGGGGGCGACGGGCAGATACGCAGTATTTT. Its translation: CAWSVGGRRADTQYF.